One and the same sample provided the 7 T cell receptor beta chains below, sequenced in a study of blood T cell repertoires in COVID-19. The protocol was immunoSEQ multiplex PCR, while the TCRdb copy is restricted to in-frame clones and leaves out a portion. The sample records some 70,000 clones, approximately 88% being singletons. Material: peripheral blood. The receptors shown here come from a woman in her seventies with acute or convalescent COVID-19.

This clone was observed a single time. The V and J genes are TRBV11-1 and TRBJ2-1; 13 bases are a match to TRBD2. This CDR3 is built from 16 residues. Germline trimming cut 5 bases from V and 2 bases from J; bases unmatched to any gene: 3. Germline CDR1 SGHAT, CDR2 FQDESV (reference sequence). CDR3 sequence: CASSRTSGSAYNEQFF. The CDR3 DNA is TGTGCCAGCAGCCGGACTAGCGGGAGCGCCTACAATGAGCAGTTCTTC. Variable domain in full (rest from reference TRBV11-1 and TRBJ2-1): EAEVAQSPRYKITEKSQAVAFWCDPISGHATLYWYRQILGQGPELLVQFQDESVVDDSQLPKDRFSAERLKGVDSTLKIQPAELGDSAMYLCASSRTSGSAYNEQFFGPGTRLTVL.

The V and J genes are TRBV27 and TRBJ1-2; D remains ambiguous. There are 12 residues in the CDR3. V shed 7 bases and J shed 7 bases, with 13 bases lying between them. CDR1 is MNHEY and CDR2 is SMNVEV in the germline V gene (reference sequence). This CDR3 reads CASMGREVGYTF. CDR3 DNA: TGTGCCAGCATGGGCCGGGAGGTTGGCTACACCTTC.

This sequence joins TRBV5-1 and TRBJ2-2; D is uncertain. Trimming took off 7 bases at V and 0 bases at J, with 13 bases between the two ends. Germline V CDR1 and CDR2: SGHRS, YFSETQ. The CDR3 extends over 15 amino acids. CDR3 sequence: CASRTQPPNTGELFF. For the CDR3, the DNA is TGCGCCAGCCGAACACAGCCCCCGAACACCGGGGAGCTGTTTTTT.

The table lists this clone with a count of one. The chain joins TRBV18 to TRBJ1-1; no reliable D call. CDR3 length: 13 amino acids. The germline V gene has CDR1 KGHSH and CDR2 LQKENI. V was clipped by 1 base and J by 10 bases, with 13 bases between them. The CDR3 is CASSPQSGDPAFF. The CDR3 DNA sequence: TGTGCCAGCTCACCACAGAGCGGGGATCCAGCTTTCTTT.

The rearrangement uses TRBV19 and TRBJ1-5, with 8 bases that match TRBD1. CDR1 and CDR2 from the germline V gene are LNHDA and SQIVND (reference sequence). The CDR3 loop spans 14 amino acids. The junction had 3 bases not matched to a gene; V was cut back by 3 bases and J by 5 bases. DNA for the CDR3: TGTGCCAGTAGTATCGACAGGGGCCATCAGCCCCAGCATTTT. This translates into CASSIDRGHQPQHF.

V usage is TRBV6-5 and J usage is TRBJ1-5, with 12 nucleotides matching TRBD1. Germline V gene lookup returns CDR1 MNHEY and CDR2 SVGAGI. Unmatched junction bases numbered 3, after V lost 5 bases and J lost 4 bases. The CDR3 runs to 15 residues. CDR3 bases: TGTGCCAGCAGTCCGGGACAGGGGGCGAATCAGCCCCAGCATTTT. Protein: CASSPGQGANQPQHF.

The CDR3 sequence is CSVYGLAHTDTQYF. The CDR3 DNA reads as TGCAGCGTTTACGGACTAGCGCACACAGATACGCAGTATTTT. The chain uses TRBV29-1 and TRBJ2-3, with 9 bases matching TRBD2. V dropped 5 bases and J dropped 2; count of bases not matched to a gene: 5. Germline V gene data show CDR1 as SQVTM and CDR2 as ANQGSEA. The CDR3 length is 14 residues.